This T cell receptor (beta chain) was identified during a study of Ad26.COV2.S vaccination and SARS-CoV-2 variants. Turning to the study itself: The authors gave Ad26.COV2.S intramuscularly, either once or twice 56 days apart. Findings and limits, study-wide: The TCR breadth and depth analyses may have understated or missed part of the total T cell responses. Breadth of non-spike TCRs did not differ between vaccinees and placebo recipients.

Treatment defined: around 19 received Ad26.COV2.S at low or high dose, single or two shots; a few received placebo; per-sample allocation not given. Vaccine and placebo recipients were sampled on day 63 after the first injection. Using immunoSEQ multiplex PCR, the repertoire was profiled, and TCRdb retains in-frame clones only, with some absent. The sample lists roughly 350,000 clones, approximately 86% seen once, with about 11% in the top ten. As for this clone: Antigen specificity is unknown.

This CDR3 has 16 residues. J gave up 6 bases and V 6 bases, and 7 bases lay outside the gene matches. The germline V gene has CDR1 MDHEN and CDR2 SYDVKM. The V call is TRBV28, the J call TRBJ2-3; 15 bases agree with TRBD2. This TCR came from a person between 18 and 59 years old who received the Ad26.COV2.S COVID-19 vaccine or a placebo. Sample: peripheral blood, taken in a trial of Ad26.COV2.S vaccine versus placebo. The CDR3 region has the DNA TGTGCCAGCAGCCCCGGGACTAGCGGGGGGTCCGATACGCAGTATTTT. Translation gives CASSPGTSGGSDTQYF. Full variable domain (rest looked up from reference TRBV28 and TRBJ2-3): DVKVTQSSRYLVKRTGEKVFLECVQDMDHENMFWYRQDPGLGLRLIYFSYDVKMKEKGDIPEGYSVSREKKERFSLILESASTNQTSMYLCASSPGTSGGSDTQYFGPGTRLTVL.